This T cell receptor beta chain derives from a study of cytomegalovirus exposure and HLA in healthy donors. Study overall: The approximately 100 million unique TCR beta sequences, from roughly 180 million T cells, were found by an earlier analysis.

The CDR3 totals 18 residues. V lost 2 bases to trimming and J lost 0 bases; unmatched junction nucleotides: 9. Germline V gene sequence: CDR1 KGHSH, CDR2 LQKENI. The study ran its PCR with 60 Vbeta and 13 Jbeta primers. Sequencing was performed with immunoSEQ multiplex PCR; in TCRdb, only in-frame clones are kept and a portion is missing. The sample holds 80,000 or so clones; about three quarters are singletons and the top ten take around 4.3%. Concerning this clone itself: Its antigen is not known.

Study results and caveats: Reports indicated that the classifier achieved high specificity and sensitivity in diagnosing cytomegalovirus status. Segments of the TCR beta V type were, in most cases, productive about 90% or about 30% of the time in an earlier analysis.

This rearrangement joins TRBV18 to TRBJ2-1, with 8 bases identical to TRBD2. This sequence was found in a man aged 35-49 years in good health and CMV-seronegative. Sequencing was carried out using PBMCs. The CDR3 DNA reads as TGTGCCAGCTCACCAGAACTACTCGGGACTAGCTCCTACAATGAGCAGTTCTTC. It encodes CASSPELLGTSSYNEQFF.